In its sample, the clone carrying this T cell receptor beta chain was seen a few times. Its cognate antigen is unknown. These data originate in a study of beta chain features in type 1 diabetes. Findings and caveats of the study: The study found fewer insertions and more deletions at VDJ junctions in type 1 diabetes patients.

Expressed TCRB transcripts were sequenced after all isolated RNA was converted to cDNA. Repertoires were generated with immunoSEQ multiplex PCR, while TCRdb's copy carries only in-frame clones and drops some. The table shows 450,000 or so clones, with more than 9.5% occurring only once. CDR3 size: 15 residues. Trimming cost V 0 bases and J 1 base, with 9 bases left between them. The germline CDR1 and CDR2 sequences are LNHNV and YYDKDF (reference sequence). Sequencing was performed on naive CD4+ T cells from blood. The chain combines TRBV15 with TRBJ2-5, with unresolved D. This TCR was recovered from a woman aged 18-35 years in good health. The CDR3 loop is CATSRDPSSQETQYF. The CDR3 region has the DNA TGTGCCACCAGCAGAGATCCGAGCAGCCAAGAGACCCAGTACTTC.